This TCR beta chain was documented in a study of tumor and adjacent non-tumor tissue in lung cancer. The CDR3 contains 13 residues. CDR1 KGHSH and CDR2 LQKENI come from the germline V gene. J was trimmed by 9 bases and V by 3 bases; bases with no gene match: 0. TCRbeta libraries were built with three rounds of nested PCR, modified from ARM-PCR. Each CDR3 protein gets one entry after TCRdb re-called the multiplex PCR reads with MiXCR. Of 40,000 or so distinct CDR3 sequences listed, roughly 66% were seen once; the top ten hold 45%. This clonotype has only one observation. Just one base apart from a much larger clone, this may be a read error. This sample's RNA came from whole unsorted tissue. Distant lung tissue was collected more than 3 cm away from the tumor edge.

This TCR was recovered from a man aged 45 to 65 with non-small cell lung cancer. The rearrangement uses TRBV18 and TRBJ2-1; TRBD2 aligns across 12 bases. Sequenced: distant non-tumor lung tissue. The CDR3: CASSPTSGGEQFF. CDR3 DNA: TGTGCCAGCTCACCGACTAGCGGGGGTGAGCAGTTCTTC.